The T cell receptor (beta chain) under discussion was sequenced for a study of T cell repertoires in cytomegalovirus infection. Whole-study context: Matching HLA type and CMV infection were both indicated by public TCR beta signatures. Study observations and caveats: CMV-specific TCR beta clonotypes restricted by HLA-C dominated the ex vivo response. Cumulative frequency of public TCR beta families picked out carriers of CMV plus the relevant HLA.

This clonotype was observed a few times. The antigen remains unidentified. Germline-derived CDR1 and CDR2 are MDHEN and SYDVKM. The trim removed 11 bases at V and 8 bases at J, leaving 6 bases unmatched. This CDR3 contains 12 residues. TCRdb reanalysed the reads using MiXCR and keeps one entry per CDR3 protein. The sample consists of some 700,000 distinct CDR3 sequences, 35% to 45% of them appearing once. The V and J genes are TRBV28 and TRBJ2-1, with 10 positions matching TRBD2. The sequenced sample was PBMCs. This TCR was sampled from a human donor in good health (CMV status not recorded). Some clones in this sample may be carry-over from other donors' samples. The CDR3: CAASGRADEQFF. The CDR3 nucleotides are TGTGCCGCAAGCGGGAGGGCCGATGAGCAGTTCTTC.